This TCR beta chain was recorded in a study of shared clonotypes between healthy human individuals. Study-level results: Generally, estimated richness proved larger in naive subsets than it did in memory subsets. Relative to their counterparts shared across all four donors, non-shared clonotypes exhibited diminished generation probabilities.

CDR3 length equals 15 residues. Per the germline V gene, CDR1 is SQVTM and CDR2 is ANQGSEA. Losses at the gene ends were 7 bases for V and 7 bases for J; bases not matched to a gene: 8. Produced via immunoSEQ multiplex PCR; TCRdb's table is partial and in-frame only. The repertoire holds over a million clones, with roughly 96% as singletons. As regards this clone: No antigen is known for it.

The chain joins TRBV29-1 to TRBJ2-1; the match to TRBD2 covers 15 bases. The sample consisted of naive CD4+ T cells sorted from blood. The subset denotes: CD45RA+ positively selected. The receptor was isolated from a man in his thirties or forties in good health. The CDR3 DNA follows: TGCAGCGCCCGGACTAGCGGGAGGGTAAGGAATGAGCAGTTCTTC. Its translation is CSARTSGRVRNEQFF.